This TCR beta chain was recorded in a study of blood T cell repertoires in COVID-19 (dated by TCRdb to about 2020). Some background on the complete study: Samples from collaborators originated in the United States, Italy and Spain and spanned both the acute and convalescent phases of COVID-19. Sample metadata almost always included a de-identified subject ID, COVID-19 status, age in years and sex. Where available, HLA class I and class II types were obtained from metadata supplied by the sample provider rather than from assay-based typing. The samples were drawn from two sources: the first 160 participants of the ongoing ImmuneRACE study, and fewer than 1,500 subjects contributed by 6 global collaborators. Deeply sampled blood TCRbeta repertoires from subjects exposed to, actively infected with, or recovered from COVID-19 were included in the dataset. A freely available public database, intended as a resource for researchers studying the immune response to SARS-CoV-2, is where the repertoires were released. The material from the prospective study consisted of cDNA or gDNA derived from T cells, B-cell-depleted T cells, or PBMCs.

Comments on this clone: Its specific antigen is unknown. The record has no base qualities; no much larger clone is one base away.

What the authors observed across the whole study: The quantity of clinical and demographic metadata differed by source and by participant and was supplied without curation.

Whole blood was collected in K2EDTA tubes by collaborating institutions according to the institutions' own protocols. For TCRbeta analysis, collaborator samples were shipped as frozen whole blood, as isolated PBMCs, or as DNA extracted from either sample type. The CDR3 contains 14 residues, cysteine and phenylalanine counted. Just the 42-base CDR3 DNA is kept, in frame starting at base 1. Per the germline V gene, SGHTA is the CDR1 and FQGTGA is the CDR2. Trimming takes 2 bases off V and 3 bases off J; junction bases not matched to a gene: 1. The immunoSEQ Assay, a bias-controlled multiplex PCR, was used to amplify TCRbeta CDR3 regions from genomic DNA. The original methods were these. The number of nucleated cells in each sample was estimated by amplification of reference gene primers within the assay. To quantify the absolute abundance of each unique TCRbeta CDR3 rearrangement, sequence reads were collapsed and filtered. For each sample, productive Simpson clonality was calculated by taking the square root of Simpson's diversity index across productive rearrangements. What TCRdb holds here is the immuneACCESS table cut down to in-frame rearrangements. Part of the clones is not present; checked against another copy, under half of the missing clones reflect an unresolved V gene, and the others are unexplained. Clone size and V and J calls were adopted from that table, with D and trimming inferred from the DNA. In this sample the table shows approximately 120,000 clones, about 88% of which occur a single time. Roughly 1.2% of the sample rests with the top ten.

The rearranged chain carries TRBV7-3 and TRBJ2-1; 7 junctional bases match TRBD1. This TCR was recovered from a woman older than 75 with acute or convalescent COVID-19. Sequenced: peripheral blood. The CDR3 protein is CASSLRQGYNEQFF. In nucleotides, the sequence is TGTGCCAGCAGCTTACGACAGGGCTACAATGAGCAGTTCTTC.